These T cell receptor beta chains were read from a single sample in a study of response to subunit inactivated influenza vaccine. TCRdb independently ran MiXCR on the RT-PCR reads; one entry per CDR3 protein. The sample carries about 500,000 distinct CDR3 sequences, about 15% recorded once. The sample was CD4+ T cells sorted from PBMCs, taken less than 25 months after vaccination. The receptors come from a man aged 45-69 years who received an inactivated influenza vaccine. Each CDR3 is given with its conserved first and last residue. A D gene is named only where the DNA matches it firmly. Only some rows state a clone size, as once, few, many or a class for expanded clones.

clone size	V gene	D gene	J gene	CDR3 DNA	CDR3 protein
-	TRBV7-2	-	TRBJ2-5	TGTGCCAGCAGCCCGCCGCCGGACGTTCAAGAGACCCAGTACTTC	CASSPPPDVQETQYF
many	TRBV20-1	TRBD2	TRBJ2-1	TGCAGTGCTAGATTAGCGGGGTCCTACAATGAGCAGTTCTTC	CSARLAGSYNEQFF
few	TRBV4-1	-	TRBJ1-5	TGCGCCAGCAGCCCTCCCGGGCAGGCCAATCAGCCCCAGCATTTT	CASSPPGQANQPQHF
-	TRBV20-1	TRBD2	TRBJ2-3	TGCAGTGCTAGTGTGGGCCCGGGGGGAGATACGCAGTATTTT	CSASVGPGGDTQYF
-	TRBV21-1	-	TRBJ2-7	TGTGCCAGCAGCAACCACGGGGCCGTGGGTACGTCTATTACTTACGAGCAGTACTTC	CASSNHGAVGTSITYEQYF
-	TRBV11-2	-	TRBJ2-7	TGTGCCAGCAGCCCATTACAGGGAAGGAGGTCCTACGAGCAGTACTTC	CASSPLQGRRSYEQYF
few	TRBV7-2	-	TRBJ2-7	TGTGCCAGCAGCTTAGGCGGGGTGTACGAGCAGTACTTC	CASSLGGVYEQYF
few	TRBV6-1	TRBD2	TRBJ2-2	TGTGCCAGCAGGACGGGGGGTCCCGCGAGCACCGGGGAGCTGTTTTTT	CASRTGGPASTGELFF
few	TRBV11-2	-	TRBJ1-6	TGTGCCAGCAGCTTAGAAAATTACAGGGCCTACTCCTATAATTCACCCCTCCACTTT	CASSLENYRAYSYNSPLHF
-	TRBV29-1	-	TRBJ2-1	TGCAGCGTGACGAGTAGCGGCAATGAGCAGTTCTTC	CSVTSSGNEQFF
-	TRBV4-3	-	TRBJ1-5	TGCGCCAGCAGCCAAGATCTGGCAGGGAGGAAGCCCCAGCATTTT	CASSQDLAGRKPQHF
-	TRBV20-1	-	TRBJ1-1	TGCAGTGCTAGTGTCCGCCAGGGCATTGAAGCTTTCTTT	CSASVRQGIEAFF
few	TRBV5-1	TRBD2	TRBJ2-7	TGCGCCAGCAGCTTGGGACGAAGCGGGGGTGTGCTGGGCGAGCAGTACTTC	CASSLGRSGGVLGEQYF
few	TRBV20-1	-	TRBJ1-5	TGCAGTGCTGGATATCAGCCCCAGCATTTT	CSAGYQPQHF
many	TRBV20-1	-	TRBJ2-3	TGCAGTGCGAACCCACTAGGGGATACGCAGTATTTT	CSANPLGDTQYF
many	TRBV30	-	TRBJ2-7	TGTGCCTGGAGTCGGCCCCCACGCAACTACGAGCAGTACTTC	CAWSRPPRNYEQYF
few	TRBV20-1	-	TRBJ2-7	TGCAGTGCTAGACGGGACTACGAGCAGTACTTC	CSARRDYEQYF
few	TRBV2	-	TRBJ2-4	TGTGCCAGCAGTGAGGCAGAGCTACTAGCCAAAAACATTCAGTACTTC	CASSEAELLAKNIQYF
-	TRBV12-3/TRBV12-4	TRBD2	TRBJ2-7	TGTGCCAGCACCCTGGGCCTAGCGGCGGCCGAGCAGTACTTC	CASTLGLAAAEQYF
few	TRBV5-1	TRBD2	TRBJ2-7	TGCGCCAGCAGCACGACTAGCGGGAGTATCCACGAGCAGTACTTC	CASSTTSGSIHEQYF
many	TRBV7-2	-	TRBJ1-4	TGTGCCAGCAGCTTGGCGAACAGGATCAATGAAAAACTGTTTTTT	CASSLANRINEKLFF
few	TRBV7-2	-	TRBJ2-5	TGTGCCAGCAGCTTACAGAAGTATGAGACCCAGTACTTC	CASSLQKYETQYF
many	TRBV28	-	TRBJ2-2	TGTGCCAGCAGCCGGAGTGGGATGGGGGCGACCAACACCGGGGAGCTGTTTTTT	CASSRSGMGATNTGELFF
-	TRBV5-1	TRBD1	TRBJ2-7	TGCGCCAGCAGCTCCCGGACAGGGAACCGGTACGAGCAGTACTTC	CASSSRTGNRYEQYF
few	TRBV10-3	-	TRBJ2-7	TGTGCCATCAGTGACAATGGAGCCTACGAGCAGTACTTC	CAISDNGAYEQYF
few	TRBV20-1	TRBD1	TRBJ1-5	TGCAGTGTCCCGGACAGGGCGAGCAATCAGCCCCAGCATTTT	CSVPDRASNQPQHF
-	TRBV3-1	-	TRBJ2-1	TGTGCCAGCAGCCAAGATCTGAGGGTTGAGCAGTTCTTC	CASSQDLRVEQFF
few	TRBV20-1	TRBD1	TRBJ2-2	TGCAGTGCTAGAGATTTAAATCCGGGACAGGGGGCCTTAGTCACCGGGGAGCTGTTTTTT	CSARDLNPGQGALVTGELFF
-	TRBV5-6	-	TRBJ1-6	TGTGCCAGCAGCCCGTCGGGGTCACCCCTCCACTTT	CASSPSGSPLHF
-	TRBV25-1	TRBD1	TRBJ1-6	TGTGCCAGCAGTGAAGGGACAGTCGATAATTCACCCCTCCACTTT	CASSEGTVDNSPLHF
few	TRBV4-3	TRBD1	TRBJ2-1	TGCGCCAGCAGCCTCCTGCCCGGGACAGGGGTATACAATGAGCAGTTCTTC	CASSLLPGTGVYNEQFF
few	TRBV29-1	TRBD1	TRBJ2-1	TGCAGCGTTAGGGGGCCCAATGAGCAGTTCTTC	CSVRGPNEQFF
few	TRBV18	-	TRBJ2-5	TGTGCCAGCTCACCCGGGACATTCGACGAGACCCAGTACTTC	CASSPGTFDETQYF
few	TRBV2	-	TRBJ2-7	TGTGCCAGCAGGTACACCTCCTACGAGCAGTACTTC	CASRYTSYEQYF
few	TRBV7-6	-	TRBJ2-2	TGTGCCAGCAGCACGCAACGGACCGGGGAGCTGTTTTTT	CASSTQRTGELFF
few	TRBV20-1	-	TRBJ2-7	TGCAGTGCTAGCGGGAGAGTCTACGAGCAGTACTTC	CSASGRVYEQYF
-	TRBV29-1	TRBD2	TRBJ2-3	TGCAGCGTGGCCACGGCGGGGGGCACAGATACGCAGTATTTT	CSVATAGGTDTQYF
-	TRBV5-1	TRBD1	TRBJ2-7	TGCGCCAGCAGCTTGCTCCCTACAGGGGGCTACGAGCAGTACTTC	CASSLLPTGGYEQYF
-	TRBV20-1	TRBD2	TRBJ2-1	TGCAGTGCCTCTAGCGGGATAACTGAGCAGTTCTTC	CSASSGITEQFF
few	TRBV7-2	-	TRBJ1-3	TGTGCCAGCAGCCGGGGACCTGGAAACACCATATATTTT	CASSRGPGNTIYF
-	TRBV4-1	TRBD1	TRBJ1-4	TGCGCCAGCAGCCCGGACAGGGGCCTATTAAATGAAAAACTGTTTTTT	CASSPDRGLLNEKLFF
few	TRBV7-9	TRBD1	TRBJ2-3	TGTGCCAGCAGCTTAGCGGGACAGCAATCAGATACGCAGTATTTT	CASSLAGQQSDTQYF
-	TRBV4-3	-	TRBJ1-2	TGCGCCAGCAGTGGAGGCCCGAGGGTAGCTAACTATGGCTACACCTTC	CASSGGPRVANYGYTF